This T cell receptor (beta chain) was captured in a study of blood T cells in healthy people across ages. Primers used in a second PCR of about 7 to 12 cycles were a sample-barcoded 5' primer and a J-beta primer mix. Any given sample supplied a minimum of 3 million CDR3-containing paired-end reads. TCRdb independently ran MiXCR on the 5' RACE reads; one entry per CDR3 protein. The top ten hold around 13% of the sample, which has 800,000 to 950,000 distinct CDR3 sequences, 35% to 40% seen once. For every donor, a draw yielded ten milliliters of peripheral blood. Total RNA, at least 6 micrograms per sample, came from PBMCs. The TCR sequence derives from a man between 18 and 35 years old in good health. The sequenced sample was blood.

The CDR3: CASTPGDRVVLGETQYF. For the CDR3, the DNA is TGTGCCAGCACTCCCGGGGACAGGGTAGTTTTAGGGGAGACCCAGTACTTC. This chain uses TRBV12-3 or TRBV12-4 with TRBJ2-7; 9 positions match TRBD1. The end of the DNA is better explained by TRBJ2-5, so the J call may be wrong. This CDR3 has 17 residues.